This entry describes one T cell receptor beta chain. Its antigen is unknown. Nothing much larger sits one base from this clone, and base qualities are not available. For repertoire sequencing, the TCR beta CDR3 regions were amplified from RNA transcripts. A first-round RT-PCR used HTBI primers with the Qiagen OneStep RT-PCR kit, followed by a second-round multiplex PCR, size selection and purification. Sequencing of the libraries was carried out on an Illumina HiSeq2000 in paired-end mode with 100 bp reads. As for the authors' bioinformatics: SOAPnuke was used to process the reads, throwing out any read that had adapters, had uncalled bases, had a mean Phred below 15, or lacked an exact constant-primer or identifier match. High-quality paired reads were merged with COPE v1.2.5. Clonotypes were defined as unique nucleotide sequences and were aligned to IMGT TRB V, D and J references using MiTCR v1.1. Only V-J combinations with frequency above 0.0001 were analysed, covering around 99% of repertoires. A TCR clonal expansion and chaos score per V-J combination was defined as the ratio of F50 clonal expansion to chaos observed in the TCRdist matrix. Welch's t-statistics and random forest were used to reduce features to about a dozen V-J combinations, which were fed into a naive Bayes classifier. The similarity between thyroid and blood repertoires was quantified using the Morisita-Horn index. TCRdb reanalyzed the raw reads on its own, using fastp at Q25 for trimming and MiXCR for clone calling, and kept in-frame beta chains. Each CDR3 protein appears once, grouped with its most common genes and DNA. TCRdb, not the original authors, processed these V and J calls. The sample contains approximately 700,000 distinct CDR3 sequences, roughly 40% of them found a single time. 35% to 55% of the sample is in the top ten clones.

This sample was included in a study of Graves' ophthalmopathy and Graves' hyperthyroidism (dated by TCRdb to the late 2010s). Regarding the complete study: Peripheral blood samples were taken at the time of initial diagnosis, before any treatment was given. An independent validation cohort was composed of roughly 19 hyperthyroidism patients and around 16 patients who later progressed from hyperthyroidism to ophthalmopathy. In total, approximately 130 blood samples were TCR-sequenced: some 43 ophthalmopathy, about 75 hyperthyroidism and approximately 17 hyperthyroidism-to-ophthalmopathy patients. To explore V-J signatures that distinguish ophthalmopathy from hyperthyroidism, a discovery set of roughly 98 patients was enrolled, made up of roughly 41 with ophthalmopathy and fewer than 60 with stable hyperthyroidism. To tell Graves' ophthalmopathy apart from Graves' hyperthyroidism, and to predict which patients would progress to ophthalmopathy, the study relied on TCR beta repertoire signatures. In roughly six hyperthyroidism patients, the T-cell repertoires found in thyroid tissue were compared with those found in blood. Once sampling was done, hyperthyroidism patients were given methimazole at a starting dose of 30 mg daily, while ophthalmopathy patients were given high-dose intravenous methylprednisolone.

The investigation overall reported the following: In validation, the model predicted ophthalmopathy progression with over 60% sensitivity and roughly 72% specificity; some 13 predicted patients were CT-confirmed with GO in a median of roughly 6.8 months. Sample size was not predetermined statistically, and investigators were not blinded to group allocation. Most expanded thyroid clonotypes with frequency above 0.001 were also detected in blood, suggesting blood repertoires may reflect the thyroid immune response. Ophthalmopathy was separated from stable hyperthyroidism by the 13-signature model with about 89% sensitivity and 81% to 84% specificity in cross-validation and with 80%/75% in the test set.

Ophthalmopathy patients had moderately to severely active disease, Clinical Activity Score of at least 3, NOSPECS grade of at least 4, and disease duration under 3 months. Anyone with other autoimmune diseases, uncontrolled infections, pregnancy or lactation was excluded from the study. Diagnosis relied on clinical symptoms, serum thyroxine, TRAb, thyroid ultrasound and orbital computed tomography. PBMCs were isolated from around 10 ml of fresh peripheral blood by Ficoll-Paque density gradient centrifugation. Total RNA was extracted using Trizol reagent, and RNA quality was checked on an Agilent 2100 Bioanalyzer. This clonotype was obtained from an adult man with Graves' ophthalmopathy. Sequenced material: peripheral blood.

The CDR3 is CACIDGDSYEQYF. The sequenced DNA: TGTGCCTGCATTGACGGGGACTCTTACGAGCAGTACTTC. The V and J genes are TRBV11-1 and TRBJ2-7; the D gene is possibly TRBD2, with 6 bases matching. V and J are truncated by 11 bases and 4 bases respectively, leaving an intervening sequence of 18 bases. CDR1 and CDR2 are drawn from the germline V gene (reference sequence): SGHAT, FQDESV. From its cysteine to its phenylalanine, the CDR3 spans 13 amino acids. The DNA shown is the 39-base CDR3, in frame from base 1.